The 18 T cell receptor beta chains in this list originate from one sample, sequenced in a study of tumor-infiltrating lymphocytes in primary liver carcinoma. Without any cell sorting, roughly 18-31 mg of bulk tissue yielded co-extracted RNA and DNA. The authors made TCR beta cDNA from roughly 480 ng total RNA with a constant-region primer. Sequencing libraries for TCR beta derived from three nested multiplex PCR rounds that used slightly modified ARM-PCR. The two initial PCR rounds, roughly 9 cycles each, used TRBV1-TRBV30 forward and C-beta reverse primers. TCRdb fed the multiplex PCR reads into MiXCR, producing one record per CDR3 protein. Of about 120,000 distinct CDR3 sequences in the sample, nearly 70% were seen once. The specimen sequenced was tumor-adjacent normal liver tissue. These receptors were collected from an older woman with primary liver carcinoma and hepatitis B virus infection.

The rearrangement joins TRBV6-5 to TRBJ2-5; D is perhaps TRBD1 or TRBD2 (5 bases each). The V gene's germline CDR1 is MNHEY and CDR2 SVGAGI. The CDR3 runs to 13 residues. The V and J ends lost 8 bases and 7 bases respectively, with 17 bases between them. The CDR3 is CASGTAVGVTQYF. As DNA, the CDR3 is TGTGCCAGCGGCACCGCAGTGGGGGTGACCCAGTACTTC.

As concerns this clonotype: At one of its ends the junction is not consistent with the germline gene, which may arise from a read error. This chain joins TRBV29-1 and TRBJ2-1, with D possibly matching TRBD1 (5 bases). The CDR3 covers 11 residues. The germline V gene encodes CDR1 SQVTM and CDR2 ANQGSEA. The CDR3 coding sequence is TGCAGCGTTAACAGGTATAATGAGCATTTCTTC. Protein: CSVNRYNEHFF.

This clonotype was counted a few times. At one boundary the junction diverges from the germline segment, which might be a read error. V usage is TRBV11-2 and J usage is TRBJ2-1, with a weak D call TRBD2 (5 bases). Germline V CDR1 and CDR2: SGHAT, FQNNGV. CDR3 size: 13 residues. CDR3 nucleotide sequence: TGTGTCAGCGGCATGATCGACTACAATGAGCAGTTCTTC. It yields the protein CVSGMIDYNEQFF. Full variable domain (rest looked up from reference TRBV11-2 and TRBJ2-1): EAGVAQSPRYKIIEKRQSVAFWCNPISGHATLYWYQQILGQGPKLLIQFQNNGVVDDSQLPKDRFSAERLKGVDSTLKIQPAKLEDSAVYLCVSGMIDYNEQFFGPGTRLTVL.

This clonotype was seen many times. The V gene is TRBV12-3 or TRBV12-4, the J gene TRBJ2-2, with 9 nucleotides matching TRBD2. CDR3 size: 16 residues. With V trimmed by 6 bases and J by 1 base, 6 bases remained unmatched. This chain's CDR3 is CASRSPTSGNTGELFF. The CDR3 nucleotides are TGTGCCAGCAGGAGTCCGACTAGCGGGAACACCGGGGAGCTGTTTTTT.

Of note for this clonotype: A read error may be the cause here, since a much bigger clone is one base away. The V call is TRBV5-1, the J call TRBJ2-7, with D perhaps being TRBD1 or TRBD2 (6 bases each). Trimming stripped 0 bases from V and 7 bases from J, with 20 bases between. The germline V gene has CDR1 SGHRS and CDR2 YFSETQ. This CDR3 is built from 16 residues. The CDR3 loop reads CASSLERPGAGREQYF. The CDR3, as DNA: TGCGCCAGCAGCTTGGAGAGGCCAGGGGCGGGACGTGAGCAGTACTTC.

This clonotype has just one count. The chain links TRBV11-2 to TRBJ2-1; 11 bases are shared with TRBD2. The CDR3 runs to 17 residues. The V gene end was trimmed by 5 bases and the J gene end by 11 bases; junction bases not matched to a gene: 17. Looked up from germline, CDR1 is SGHAT and CDR2 is FQNNGV. The CDR3 spells CASSIGLVAGGPNKQFF. The CDR3 DNA reads TGTGCCAGCAGCATAGGTCTGGTAGCGGGGGGGCCGAATAAGCAGTTCTTC.

In regard to this clonotype: One junction end disagrees with the germline gene, perhaps due to a read error. This rearrangement joins TRBV7-9 to TRBJ2-7; a possible D gene is TRBD2 (5 bases). The CDR3 length is 14 residues. Germline V CDR1 and CDR2: SEHNR, FQNEAQ (reference sequence). In DNA form, the CDR3 reads TGTGCCAGCAGCAGCAGCGGCAAGGCCTACAAGCAGTACTTC. Translated: CASSSSGKAYKQYF. The whole variable domain, filled in from reference TRBV7-9 and TRBJ2-7, reads DTGVSQNPRHKITKRGQNVTFRCDPISEHNRLYWYRQTLGQGPEFLTYFQNEAQLEKSRLLSDRFSAERPKGSFSTLEIQRTEQGDSAMYLCASSSSGKAYKQYFGPGTRLTVT.

In regard to this clonotype: A much bigger clone sits one base away, suggesting this may be a read error. CDR3 nucleotide sequence: TGCACCAGCAGCTTCACTAGCGGTCCCAATGAGCAGTTCTTC. Its protein product is CTSSFTSGPNEQFF. The V gene is TRBV5-1, the J gene TRBJ2-1; TRBD2 matches at 8 bases. The CDR3 runs 14 residues. Germline V gene data show CDR1 as SGHRS and CDR2 as YFSETQ.

Notes on this clonotype: A junction boundary mismatches the germline segment, possibly from a read error. Here the CDR3 DNA reads TGTGTCAGCAGCTTAACCGGCGAATATGAGACCCGGTACTTC. It yields the protein CVSSLTGEYETRYF. The chain couples TRBV5-5 to TRBJ2-5; D gene ambiguous. Germline CDR1 and CDR2: SGHKS and YYEKEE (reference sequence). The CDR3 extends over 14 amino acids. Supplemented by reference TRBV5-5 and TRBJ2-5, the full variable domain reads DAGVTQSPTHLIKTRGQQVTLRCSPISGHKSVSWYQQVLGQGPQFIFQYYEKEERGRGNFPDRFSARQFPNYSSELNVNALLLGDSALYLCVSSLTGEYETRYFGPGTRLLVL.

About this clonotype itself: At one of its ends the junction is not consistent with the germline gene, which may arise from a read error. V gene TRBV5-1 combines with J gene TRBJ1-1; a possible D gene is TRBD1 (5 bases). There are 19 residues in the CDR3. Germline V gene sequence: CDR1 SGHRS, CDR2 YFSETQ. The CDR3: CASSSPRFSLGPANNEAFF. Here the CDR3 DNA reads TGCGCCAGCAGCTCCCCTCGGTTTTCTTTGGGGCCGGCCAACAATGAAGCTTTCTTT.

This clonotype was picked up many times. This sequence joins TRBV28 and TRBJ1-1, with D possibly being TRBD1 (5 bases). Deletions cut 8 bases from V and 4 bases from J, with 17 bases between. Germline V gene lookup returns CDR1 MDHEN and CDR2 SYDVKM. The CDR3 extends over 14 amino acids. For the CDR3, the DNA is TGTGCCAGCGGGGGAAGACAGAGGGGCACTGAAGCTTTCTTT. It codes for CASGGRQRGTEAFF.

Regarding this clonotype: At one boundary the junction diverges from the germline segment, which might be a read error. The V call is TRBV4-1, the J call TRBJ2-2; the D is unclear. CDR3 size: 14 residues. Germline assignment: CDR1 MGHRA and CDR2 YSYEKL. The CDR3 here is CAISQFACPGELFF. In DNA, the CDR3 is TGCGCCATCAGCCAATTTGCCTGCCCCGGGGAGCTGTTTTTT.

As regards this clonotype: A much larger clone lies one base from this, so it may be a read error. This chain uses TRBV5-1 with TRBJ2-2; a possible D gene is TRBD2 (6 bases). This CDR3 comprises 15 residues. Germline CDR1 is SGHRS and CDR2 is YFSETQ. CDR3 nucleotides: TGCGCCAGCAGCCGGCGGGACTCTAACACCGGGGAGCTGGTTTTT. Translation: CASSRRDSNTGELVF.

For this clonotype: A much more abundant neighbour one base away suggests this may be a read error. This sequence joins TRBV28 and TRBJ1-1, with a weak D call TRBD1 (5 bases). Trimming cost V 2 bases and J 8 bases, with 12 bases left between them. There are 13 residues in the CDR3. Germline loops: CDR1 MDHEN, CDR2 SYDVKM. As DNA, the CDR3 is TGTGCCAGCAGTTTAAAGATCCAGGGAGAAGCTTTCTTT. Its translation is CASSLKIQGEAFF.

For this clonotype: A much more abundant neighbour one base away suggests this may be a read error. V usage is TRBV30 and J usage is TRBJ2-7; D gene ambiguous. This CDR3 has 11 amino acids. Germline V gene data show CDR1 as GTSNPN and CDR2 as SVGIG (reference sequence). Here the CDR3 reads CAWSPGYELYF. The CDR3 DNA sequence: TGTGCCTGGAGTCCGGGCTACGAGCTGTACTTC.

In its sample, this clonotype ranks as medium-sized. The DNA is omitted, as the CDR3 cannot be located on it reliably, and the CDR3 follows TCRdb's listing. The genes are TRBV11-2 and TRBJ2-1; the table's D call, TRBD2, was not checked against the DNA. Germline V gene sequence: CDR1 SGHAT, CDR2 FQNNGV. Counting both end residues, the CDR3 totals 16 amino acids. CDR3: CASSFGSGGPWNEQFF.

As concerns this clonotype: One end of the junction varies from germline; a read error may be responsible. The CDR3 region has the DNA TGTGCCATCAAAAGCGGGAGGGACACAGATATGCAGTATTTT. Translation: CAIKSGRDTDMQYF. The chain employs TRBV10-3 and TRBJ2-3, with 10 bases fitting TRBD2. CDR3 size: 14 residues. The germline V gene encodes CDR1 ENHRY and CDR2 SYGVKD.

As for this clonotype: A read error may account for a junction end that differs from germline. The chain links TRBV13 to TRBJ2-6; TRBD1 matches at 8 bases. The CDR3 is made up of 18 amino acids. Germline V lookup: CDR1 PRHDT, CDR2 FYEKMQ (reference sequence). The CDR3 sequence is CASSLVRTGMAEANVLTF. For the CDR3, the DNA is TGTGCCAGTAGCTTAGTGCGGACAGGGATGGCTGAGGCCAACGTTCTGACTTTC.